These 3 T cell receptor beta chains came from one sample sequenced in a study of CD8 T cells in ankylosing spondylitis (dated by TCRdb to 2017 to 2019). Findings and caveats that apply to the study as a whole: A TCR beta motif made up of several highly homologous amino acid variants appeared to be characteristic of blood from ankylosing spondylitis patients.

No antigen is known for these receptors. Library preparation was by 5' RACE. These reads were obtained on an Illumina HiSeq 2500. The public reads were reprocessed in TCRdb via fastp at Q25 and MiXCR, keeping in-frame beta chains. Merged by CDR3 protein, the rows form single entries marked with the most common genes and DNA. This sample is represented by 200,000 to 250,000 distinct CDR3 sequences; about 7% of them were singletons. More than 13% of the sample is held by the ten biggest clonotypes. The material sequenced was blood, either unsorted or a sorted T cell fraction (not recorded which). Receptors were obtained from a male donor with ankylosing spondylitis.

For this clonotype: It may be a read error: a sequence one base away is much more abundant. The chain joins TRBV4-3 to TRBJ2-7, with 8 bases that match TRBD2. Germline values: CDR1 LGHNA, CDR2 YSLEER. This CDR3 is 16 amino acids long. CDR3 residues: CASSQDGGLGAYEQNF. Here the CDR3 DNA reads TGCGCCAGCAGCCAAGATGGGGGACTAGGGGCCTACGAGCAGAACTTC.

In its sample, this clonotype was seen many times. The chain joins TRBV10-3 to TRBJ2-7; TRBD1 matches 7 bases. With 9 bases clipped from V and 0 bases from J, the junction kept 11 bases outside the gene matches. The CDR3 loop spans 15 amino acids. CDR1 and CDR2 from the germline V gene are ENHRY and SYGVKD. CDR3 bases: TGTGCCATTAAGATTTGGGACAGCCTCTCCTACGAGCAGTACTTC. Residues: CAIKIWDSLSYEQYF.

At least ten counts were recorded for this clonotype. The chain recombines TRBV9 with TRBJ2-2; D is perhaps TRBD1 (7 bases). The CDR3 is 15 residues long. The V and J ends lost 6 bases and 2 bases respectively, with 14 bases between them. The germline V gene has CDR1 SGDLS and CDR2 YYNGEE. DNA for the CDR3: TGTGCCAGCACCTCGGAGGGGGCAAACACCGGGGAGCTGTTTTTT. Translating gives CASTSEGANTGELFF.